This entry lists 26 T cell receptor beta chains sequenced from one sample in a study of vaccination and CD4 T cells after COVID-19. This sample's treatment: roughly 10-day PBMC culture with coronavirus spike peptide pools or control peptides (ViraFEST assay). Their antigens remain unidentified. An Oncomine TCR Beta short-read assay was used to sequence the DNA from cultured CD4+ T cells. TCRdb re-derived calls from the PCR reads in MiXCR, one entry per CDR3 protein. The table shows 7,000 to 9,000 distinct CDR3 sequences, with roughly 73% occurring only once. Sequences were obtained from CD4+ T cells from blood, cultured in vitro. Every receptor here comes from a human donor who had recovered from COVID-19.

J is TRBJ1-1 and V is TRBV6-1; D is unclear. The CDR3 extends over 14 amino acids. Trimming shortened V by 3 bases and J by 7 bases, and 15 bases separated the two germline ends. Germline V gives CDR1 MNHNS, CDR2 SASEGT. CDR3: CASSDQDLTGEAFF. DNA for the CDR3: TGTGCCAGCAGTGACCAAGACCTAACGGGTGAAGCTTTCTTT.

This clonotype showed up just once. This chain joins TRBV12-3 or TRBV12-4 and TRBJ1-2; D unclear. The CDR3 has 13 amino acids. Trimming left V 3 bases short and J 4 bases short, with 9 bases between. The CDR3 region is CASSFAGTYGYTF. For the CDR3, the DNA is TGTGCCAGCAGTTTCGCTGGTACCTATGGCTACACCTTC.

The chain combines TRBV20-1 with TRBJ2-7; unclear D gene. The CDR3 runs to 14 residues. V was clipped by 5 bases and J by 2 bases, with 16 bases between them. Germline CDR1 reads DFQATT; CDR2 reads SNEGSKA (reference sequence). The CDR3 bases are TGCAGTGCTCTCGACCCCGGCAAAACCTACGAGCAGTACTTC. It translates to CSALDPGKTYEQYF.

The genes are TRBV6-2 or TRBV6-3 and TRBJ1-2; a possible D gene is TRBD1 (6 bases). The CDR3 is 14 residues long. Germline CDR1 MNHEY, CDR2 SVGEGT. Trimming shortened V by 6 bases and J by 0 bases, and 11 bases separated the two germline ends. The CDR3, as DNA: TGTGCCAGCAGACGGACAGCCTCTAACTATGGCTACACCTTC. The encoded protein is CASRRTASNYGYTF.

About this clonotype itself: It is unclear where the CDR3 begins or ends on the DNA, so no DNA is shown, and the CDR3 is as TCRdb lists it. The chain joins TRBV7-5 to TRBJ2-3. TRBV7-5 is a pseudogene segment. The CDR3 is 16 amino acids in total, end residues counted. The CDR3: CISVSEAPLASDTQYF.

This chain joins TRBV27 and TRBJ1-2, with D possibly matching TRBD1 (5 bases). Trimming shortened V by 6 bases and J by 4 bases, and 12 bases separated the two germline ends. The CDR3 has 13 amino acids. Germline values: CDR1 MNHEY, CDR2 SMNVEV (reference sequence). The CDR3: CASSPGGGYGYTF. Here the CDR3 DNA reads TGTGCCAGCAGCCCCGGGGGAGGCTATGGCTACACCTTC.

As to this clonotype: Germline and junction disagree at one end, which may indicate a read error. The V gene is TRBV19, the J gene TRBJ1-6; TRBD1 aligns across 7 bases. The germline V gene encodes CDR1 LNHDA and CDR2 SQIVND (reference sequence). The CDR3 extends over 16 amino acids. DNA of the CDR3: TGTGCCAGTAGTATAACGACAGGGAGGAATAACTCACCCCTCCACTTT. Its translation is CASSITTGRNNSPLHF.

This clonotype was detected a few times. This CDR3 reads CASSLSDSNQPQHF. In DNA, the CDR3 is TGTGCCAGCAGCCTCTCGGACAGTAATCAGCCCCAGCATTTT. The genes are TRBV6-2 or TRBV6-3 and TRBJ1-5; D might be TRBD1 (6 bases). The V end lost 6 bases, the J end lost 4 bases, and 13 bases lay between the germline ends. This CDR3 comprises 14 residues. Germline assignment: CDR1 MNHEY and CDR2 SVGEGT.

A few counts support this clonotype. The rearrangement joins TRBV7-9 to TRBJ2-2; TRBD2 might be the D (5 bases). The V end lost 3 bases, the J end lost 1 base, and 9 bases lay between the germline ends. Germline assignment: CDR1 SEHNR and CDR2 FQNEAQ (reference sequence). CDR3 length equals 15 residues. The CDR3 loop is CASSFGLMNTGELFF. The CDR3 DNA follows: TGTGCCAGCAGCTTCGGACTTATGAACACCGGGGAGCTGTTTTTT.

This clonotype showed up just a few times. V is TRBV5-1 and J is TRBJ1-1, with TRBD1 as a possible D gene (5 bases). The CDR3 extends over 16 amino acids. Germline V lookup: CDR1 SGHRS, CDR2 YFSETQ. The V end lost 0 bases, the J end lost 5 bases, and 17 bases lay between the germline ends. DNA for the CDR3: TGCGCCAGCAGCTTGGAGGGCCCAGGGTCGAGGACTGAAGCTTTCTTT. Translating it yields CASSLEGPGSRTEAFF.

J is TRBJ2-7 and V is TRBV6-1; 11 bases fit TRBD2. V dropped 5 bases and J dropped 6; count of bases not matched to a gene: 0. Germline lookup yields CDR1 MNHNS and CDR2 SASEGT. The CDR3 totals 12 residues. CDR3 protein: CASSTSGGEQYF. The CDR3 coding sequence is TGTGCCAGCAGTACTAGCGGGGGCGAGCAGTACTTC.

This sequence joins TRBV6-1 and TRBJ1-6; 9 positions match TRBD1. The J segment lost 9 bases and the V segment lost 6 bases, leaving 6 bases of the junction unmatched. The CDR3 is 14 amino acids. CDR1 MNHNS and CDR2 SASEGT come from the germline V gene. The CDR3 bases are TGTGCCAGCAGATCCGGGACAGGGAGTTCACCCCTCCACTTT. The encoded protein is CASRSGTGSSPLHF.

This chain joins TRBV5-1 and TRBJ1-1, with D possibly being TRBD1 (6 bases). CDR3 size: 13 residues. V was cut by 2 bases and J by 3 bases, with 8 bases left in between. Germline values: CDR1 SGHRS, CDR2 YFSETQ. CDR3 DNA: TGCGCCAGCAGCTTTGAGGGGGACACTGAAGCTTTCTTT. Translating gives CASSFEGDTEAFF.

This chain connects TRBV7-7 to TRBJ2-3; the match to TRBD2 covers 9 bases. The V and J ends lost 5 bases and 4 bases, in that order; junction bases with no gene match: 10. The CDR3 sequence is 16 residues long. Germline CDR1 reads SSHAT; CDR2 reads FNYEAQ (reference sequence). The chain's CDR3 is CASSMSYSGSADTQYF. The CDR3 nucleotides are TGTGCCAGCAGCATGTCGTATAGCGGGAGCGCAGATACGCAGTATTTT.

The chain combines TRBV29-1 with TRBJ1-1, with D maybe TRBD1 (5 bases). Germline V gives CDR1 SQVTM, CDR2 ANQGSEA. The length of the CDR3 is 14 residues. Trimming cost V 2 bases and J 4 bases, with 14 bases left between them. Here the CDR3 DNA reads TGCAGCGTTGAAAGGGGTTTCGGGGGCACTGAAGCTTTCTTT. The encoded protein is CSVERGFGGTEAFF.

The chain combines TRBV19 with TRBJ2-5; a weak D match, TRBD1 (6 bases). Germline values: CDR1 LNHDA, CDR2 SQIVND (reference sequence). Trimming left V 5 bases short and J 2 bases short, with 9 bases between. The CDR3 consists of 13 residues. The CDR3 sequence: CASSWGRQETQYF. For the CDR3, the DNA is TGTGCCAGTAGTTGGGGGCGGCAAGAGACCCAGTACTTC.

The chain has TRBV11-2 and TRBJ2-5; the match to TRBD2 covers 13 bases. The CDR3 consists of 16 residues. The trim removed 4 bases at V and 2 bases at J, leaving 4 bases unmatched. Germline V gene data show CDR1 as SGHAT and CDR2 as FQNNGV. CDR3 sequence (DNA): TGTGCCAGCAGCTCTGGGACTAGCGGGGCACAAGAGACCCAGTACTTC. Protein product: CASSSGTSGAQETQYF.

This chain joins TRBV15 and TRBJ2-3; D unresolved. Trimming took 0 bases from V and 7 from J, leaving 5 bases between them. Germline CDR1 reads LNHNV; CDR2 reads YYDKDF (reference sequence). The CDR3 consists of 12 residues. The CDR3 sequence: CATSRDMNTQYF. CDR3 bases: TGTGCCACCAGCAGAGATATGAATACGCAGTATTTT.

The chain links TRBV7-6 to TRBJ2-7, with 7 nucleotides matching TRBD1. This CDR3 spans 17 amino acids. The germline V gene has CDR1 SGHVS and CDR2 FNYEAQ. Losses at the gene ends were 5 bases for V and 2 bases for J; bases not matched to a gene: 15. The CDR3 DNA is TGTGCCAGCAGCCCCTTACCCCCGGGACAGAGAACCTACGAGCAGTACTTC. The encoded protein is CASSPLPPGQRTYEQYF.

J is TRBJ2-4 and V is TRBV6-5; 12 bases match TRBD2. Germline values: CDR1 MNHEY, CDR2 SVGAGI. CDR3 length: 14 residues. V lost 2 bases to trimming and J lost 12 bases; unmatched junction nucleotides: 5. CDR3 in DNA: TGTGCCAGCAGTTACCCCCTAGCGGGAGGGACTCAGTACTTC. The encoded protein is CASSYPLAGGTQYF.

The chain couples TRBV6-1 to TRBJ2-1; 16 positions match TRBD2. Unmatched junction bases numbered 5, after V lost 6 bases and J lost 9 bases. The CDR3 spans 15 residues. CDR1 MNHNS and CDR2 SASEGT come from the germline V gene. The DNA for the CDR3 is TGTGCCAGCAGAGGGACTAGCGGGAGGGCCGGTGAGCAGTTCTTC. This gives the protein CASRGTSGRAGEQFF.

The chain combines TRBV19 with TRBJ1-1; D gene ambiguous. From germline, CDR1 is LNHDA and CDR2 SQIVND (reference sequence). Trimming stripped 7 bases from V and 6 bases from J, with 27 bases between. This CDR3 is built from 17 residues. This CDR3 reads CASTPPGHRTRAAEAFF. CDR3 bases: TGTGCCAGTACTCCCCCCGGGCATCGGACCCGTGCCGCTGAAGCTTTCTTT. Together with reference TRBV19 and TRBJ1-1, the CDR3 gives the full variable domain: DGGITQSPKYLFRKEGQNVTLSCEQNLNHDAMYWYRQDPGQGLRLIYYSQIVNDFQKGDIAEGYSVSREKKESFPLTVTSAQKNPTAFYLCASTPPGHRTRAAEAFFGQGTRLTVV.

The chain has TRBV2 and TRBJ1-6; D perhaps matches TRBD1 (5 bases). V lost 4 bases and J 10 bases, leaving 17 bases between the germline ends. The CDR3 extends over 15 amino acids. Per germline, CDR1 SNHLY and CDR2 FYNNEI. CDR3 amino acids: CASSGLGRGGSPLHF. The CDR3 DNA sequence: TGTGCCAGCAGTGGGCTAGGGAGGGGAGGCTCACCCCTCCACTTT.

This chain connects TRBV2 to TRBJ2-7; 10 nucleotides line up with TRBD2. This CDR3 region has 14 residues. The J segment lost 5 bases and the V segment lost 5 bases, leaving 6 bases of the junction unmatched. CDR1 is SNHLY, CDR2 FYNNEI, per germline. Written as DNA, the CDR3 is TGTGCCAGCAGTCTGACTAGCGGGCTCAACGAGCAGTACTTC. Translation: CASSLTSGLNEQYF.

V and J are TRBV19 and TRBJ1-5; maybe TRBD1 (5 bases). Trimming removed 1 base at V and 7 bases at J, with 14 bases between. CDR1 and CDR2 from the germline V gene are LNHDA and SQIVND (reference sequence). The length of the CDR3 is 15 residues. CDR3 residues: CASSIAAGPGQPQHF. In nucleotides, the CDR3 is TGTGCCAGTAGTATAGCCGCAGGGCCGGGACAGCCCCAGCATTTT.

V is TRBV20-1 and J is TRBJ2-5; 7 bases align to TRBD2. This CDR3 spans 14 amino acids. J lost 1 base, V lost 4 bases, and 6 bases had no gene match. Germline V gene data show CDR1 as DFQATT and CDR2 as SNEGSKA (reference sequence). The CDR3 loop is CSAIHSGLQETQYF. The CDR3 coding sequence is TGCAGTGCTATACATAGCGGGCTCCAAGAGACCCAGTACTTC.